The 10 T cell receptor beta chains in this list originate from one sample, sequenced in a study of shared clonotypes between healthy human individuals. The table came from immunoSEQ multiplex PCR; TCRdb's copy has only in-frame clones and leaves some out. The sample has about 2,200,000 clones, roughly 91% seen once; the top ten hold more than 1.5%. CD45RO-negative, CCR7-selected cells formed the naive CD8 fraction, which excluded terminally differentiated effector memory CD45RA+ cells. Material: naive CD8+ T cells from PBMCs. Source of these receptors: a man aged 18 to 30 in good health. Some clones in this sample may be carry-over from other donors' samples.

The chain recombines TRBV5-6 with TRBJ2-1; TRBD2 matches at 7 bases. CDR1 is SGHDT, CDR2 YYEEEE, per germline. The CDR3 is 14 amino acids. V dropped 0 bases and J dropped 15; count of bases not matched to a gene: 12. CDR3 sequence reads: CASSLAWTQRGLFF. The DNA for the CDR3 is TGTGCCAGCAGCTTGGCCTGGACCCAGCGGGGTCTGTTCTTC.

This clone came up a few times. The chain employs TRBV7-3 and TRBJ2-7; TRBD2 might be the D (6 bases). The germline V gene has CDR1 SGHTA and CDR2 FQGTGA. Between the trimmed V and J ends, which lost 7 bases and 6 bases, there was a span of 16 bases. This CDR3 region has 13 residues. DNA of the CDR3: TGTGCCAGCACCCCGTGGGAGGTTAGCGAGCAGTACTTC. Translated: CASTPWEVSEQYF.

This clone was seen a single time. The chain employs TRBV9 and TRBJ2-7; D gene ambiguous. Germline V lookup: CDR1 SGDLS, CDR2 YYNGEE. This CDR3 has 13 residues. V was clipped by 2 bases and J by 7 bases, with 13 bases between them. The CDR3 is CASSVRAHGEQYF. In nucleotides, the CDR3 is TGTGCCAGCAGCGTCCGGGCCCACGGTGAGCAGTACTTC.

The chain carries TRBV5-1 and TRBJ2-7; 7 nucleotides match TRBD1. Trimming took 3 bases from V and 0 from J; bases not matched to a gene: 6. Germline V gives CDR1 SGHRS, CDR2 YFSETQ. The CDR3 spans 15 residues. The CDR3 loop reads CASSWGRGSSYEQYF. The DNA of the CDR3 is TGCGCCAGCAGCTGGGGCAGGGGGAGCTCCTACGAGCAGTACTTC.

This chain links TRBV7-9 with TRBJ2-2, with 10 bases fitting TRBD2. V dropped 2 bases and J dropped 0; count of bases not matched to a gene: 3. CDR3 length: 17 amino acids. Per the germline V gene, CDR1 is SEHNR and CDR2 is FQNEAQ (reference sequence). CDR3 nucleotide sequence: TGTGCCAGCAGCTTAAAGACTAGCGGGCCGAACACCGGGGAGCTGTTTTTT. The encoded protein is CASSLKTSGPNTGELFF.

The rearrangement joins TRBV12-2 to TRBJ2-7. TRBV12-2 is a documented pseudogene. CDR3 length: 14 residues. Written as DNA, the CDR3 is TGTGCGGTTTTAGGTTCAAAAAACTCCTACGAGCAGTACTTC. Translation gives CAVLGSKNSYEQYF.

The chain carries TRBV19 and TRBJ2-2; D assignment may be TRBD1 or TRBD2 (5 bases each). Trimming shortened V by 3 bases and J by 6 bases, and 8 bases separated the two germline ends. Germline CDR1 LNHDA, CDR2 SQIVND (reference sequence). This CDR3 is 13 amino acids long. The CDR3 nucleotides read TGTGCCAGTAGTATTTCGGGGCCCGGGGAGCTGTTTTTT. It yields the protein CASSISGPGELFF.

The chain carries TRBV5-1 and TRBJ2-7; 10 nucleotides match TRBD1. Unmatched junction bases numbered 10, after V lost 5 bases and J lost 5 bases. The CDR3 has 15 amino acids. CDR1 and CDR2 from the germline V gene are SGHRS and YFSETQ. CDR3 sequence (DNA): TGCGCCAGCAGGATTGGGACAGGGGTCGGACACGAGCAGTACTTC. Its protein product is CASRIGTGVGHEQYF.

The rearrangement joins TRBV9 to TRBJ2-1, with a tentative D call TRBD1 (6 bases). CDR3 length: 14 residues. Trimming left V 7 bases short and J 4 bases short, with 15 bases between. Per germline, CDR1 SGDLS and CDR2 YYNGEE. The CDR3 sequence is CASGRDTNYNEQFF. In nucleotides, the CDR3 is TGTGCCAGCGGACGGGACACCAATTACAATGAGCAGTTCTTC.

This chain connects TRBV18 to TRBJ2-2; possibly TRBD1 or TRBD2 for D (5 bases each). V lost 3 bases, J lost 6 bases, and 11 bases lay in between. Per germline, CDR1 KGHSH and CDR2 LQKENI. This CDR3 contains 14 residues. CDR3 protein: CASSPYGGPGELFF. In nucleotides, the CDR3 is TGTGCCAGCTCACCGTATGGGGGTCCCGGGGAGCTGTTTTTT.